This T cell receptor (beta chain) was captured by sequencing in a study of blood T cell repertoires in COVID-19. Study information: In each case, the material was cDNA or gDNA derived from T cells, B-cell-depleted T cells, or PBMCs.

The repertoire was sequenced with immunoSEQ multiplex PCR; TCRdb's copy has only in-frame clones and lacks some. The sample shows 40,000 to 50,000 clones, 89% of them seen only once. The CDR3 consists of 15 residues. The V segment lost 6 bases and the J segment 12 bases; nucleotides outside the gene matches: 14. Germline assignment: CDR1 MNHEY and CDR2 SMNVEV (reference sequence). A few counts support this clone. V is TRBV27 and J is TRBJ2-1; 10 positions agree with TRBD2. The TCR was taken from a human donor in a cohort sampled during active COVID-19. The specimen sequenced was peripheral blood. The CDR3: CASSSLGLAESGQFF. The CDR3 region has the DNA TGTGCCAGCAGCTCCTTAGGACTAGCGGAGTCGGGGCAGTTCTTC.